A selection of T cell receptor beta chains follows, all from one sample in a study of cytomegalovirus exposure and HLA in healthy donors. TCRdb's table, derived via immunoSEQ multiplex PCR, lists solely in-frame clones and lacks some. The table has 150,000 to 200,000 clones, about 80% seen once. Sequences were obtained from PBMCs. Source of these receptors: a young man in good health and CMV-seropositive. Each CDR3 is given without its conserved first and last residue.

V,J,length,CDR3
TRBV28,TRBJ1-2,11,ASRGTGAYGYT
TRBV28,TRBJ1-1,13,ASSLSGRVDTEAF
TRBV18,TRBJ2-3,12,ASSHQEFWDTQY
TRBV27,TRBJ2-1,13,ASSRGLSSYNEQF
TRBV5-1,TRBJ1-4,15,ASSWTLTGGGNEKLF
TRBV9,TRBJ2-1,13,ASSVEPGTYNEQF
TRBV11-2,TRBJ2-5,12,ASTADRGQKTQY
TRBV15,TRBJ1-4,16,ATSGEAGRVATNEKLF
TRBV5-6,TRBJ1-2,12,ASSFGRGNYGYT
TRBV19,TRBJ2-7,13,ASTLSGNPSYEQY
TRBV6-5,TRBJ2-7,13,ASRKLAGGSYEQY
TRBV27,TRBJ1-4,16,ASSEIPQATPTNEKLF
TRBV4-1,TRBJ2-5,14,ASSQAQTGGGETQY
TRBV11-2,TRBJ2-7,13,ASSTRLGSSYEQY
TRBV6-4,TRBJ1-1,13,ASRASGTGGTEAF
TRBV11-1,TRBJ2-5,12,ASRGGQKQETQY
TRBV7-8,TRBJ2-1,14,ASRRALGTSNVEQF
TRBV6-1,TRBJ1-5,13,ASSEGTATNQPQH
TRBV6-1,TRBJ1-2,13,ASSEAWRANYGYT
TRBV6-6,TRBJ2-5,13,ASSPMWGGQETQY
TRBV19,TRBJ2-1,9,ASSPGAEQF
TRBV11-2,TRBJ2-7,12,ASSQLAGAYEQY
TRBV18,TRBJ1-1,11,ASSRALKTEAF